What follows are 10 T cell receptor beta chains derived from one specimen sequenced in a study of cytomegalovirus exposure and HLA in healthy donors. The PCR contained 60 Vbeta and 13 Jbeta primers. Assay: immunoSEQ multiplex PCR; the TCRdb copy retains only in-frame clones and omits some. The sample contains some 140,000 clones, 70% to 90% of which appear only once. Sequencing was carried out using PBMCs. These receptors were taken from a man in his forties in good health and CMV-seronegative.

This clone has only a few counts. The chain carries TRBV4-3 and TRBJ1-2; tentatively, D is TRBD1 (6 bases). CDR1 and CDR2 from the germline V gene are LGHNA and YSLEER. V was pared by 1 base and J by 5 bases, with 23 bases between. The CDR3 runs to 18 residues. The CDR3 sequence is CASSQGARGGVGRYGYTF. CDR3 DNA sequence: TGCGCCAGCAGCCAAGGAGCGAGAGGGGGGGTCGGCCGATATGGCTACACCTTC.

The V call is TRBV7-3, the J call TRBJ2-3, with no clear D. CDR1 is SGHTA and CDR2 is FQGTGA in the germline V gene. V lost 5 bases, J lost 0 bases, and 12 bases lay in between. The CDR3 runs to 15 residues. The CDR3: CASSPYERSTDTQYF. The CDR3, as DNA: TGTGCCAGCAGCCCCTACGAGCGTAGCACAGATACGCAGTATTTT.

This clone appeared a single time. This sequence joins TRBV5-1 and TRBJ2-5, with D maybe TRBD1 (6 bases). The CDR3 is 14 amino acids. The germline gives CDR1 SGHRS, CDR2 YFSETQ. Trimming removed 3 bases at V and 0 bases at J, with 9 bases between. The CDR3 bases are TGCGCCAGCAGCTCCCGGACAGACCAAGAGACCCAGTACTTC. It yields the protein CASSSRTDQETQYF.

The rearrangement uses TRBV14 and TRBJ2-4; D is possibly TRBD1 (6 bases). The CDR3 is 17 amino acids. V lost 4 bases and J lost 2, with 18 bases in between. Per germline, CDR1 SGHDN and CDR2 FVKESK. CDR3: CASSPNTRDTSKNIQYF. The CDR3 DNA reads TGTGCCAGCAGCCCCAATACCCGGGACACCTCCAAAAACATTCAGTACTTC.

The chain couples TRBV5-8 to TRBJ1-2, with TRBD1 matching over 7 bases. Losses at the gene ends were 4 bases for V and 8 bases for J; bases not matched to a gene: 8. This CDR3 region has 13 residues. The germline V gene encodes CDR1 SGHTS and CDR2 YDEGEE. The CDR3 DNA sequence: TGTGCCAGCAGCCCTACAGGGGTGAAAGGCTACACCTTC. Encoded protein: CASSPTGVKGYTF.

In DNA, the CDR3 is TGCGCCAGCAGCCAACGGACTAGCGGGAGCACAGATACGCAGTATTTT. Its protein product is CASSQRTSGSTDTQYF. V is TRBV4-3 and J is TRBJ2-3; 11 bases match TRBD2. This CDR3 comprises 16 residues. Trimming at V came to 2 bases and at J to 0 bases, leaving 1 base not matched to a gene. CDR1 and CDR2 from the germline V gene are LGHNA and YSLEER.

V is TRBV29-1 and J is TRBJ1-4, with unresolved D. Trimming stripped 4 bases from V and 6 bases from J, with 12 bases between. Germline values: CDR1 SQVTM, CDR2 ANQGSEA. This CDR3 spans 13 amino acids. The CDR3 region is CSVGEGSYEKLFF. The CDR3 nucleotides read TGCAGCGTTGGCGAAGGGAGTTATGAAAAACTGTTTTTT.

The rearrangement uses TRBV6-1 and TRBJ1-1; D remains unclear. Germline values: CDR1 MNHNS, CDR2 SASEGT. Trimming left V 0 bases short and J 0 bases short, with 11 bases between. The CDR3 loop spans 16 amino acids. The CDR3 region is CASSEAVRSMNTEAFF. In nucleotides, the CDR3 is TGTGCCAGCAGTGAAGCGGTCAGGTCTATGAACACTGAAGCTTTCTTT.

The V call is TRBV27, the J call TRBJ1-5, with 9 positions matching TRBD1. This CDR3 is 16 amino acids long. V dropped 2 bases and J dropped 6; count of bases not matched to a gene: 8. Germline V CDR1 and CDR2: MNHEY, SMNVEV (reference sequence). The CDR3: CASSLSSRQGVQPQHF. In nucleotides, the CDR3 is TGTGCCAGCAGTTTAAGTTCTCGACAGGGGGTTCAGCCCCAGCATTTT.

This chain connects TRBV4-1 to TRBJ2-7; TRBD1 aligns across 9 bases. CDR1 is MGHRA and CDR2 is YSYEKL in the germline V gene. The length of the CDR3 is 16 residues. V was pared by 0 bases and J by 2 bases, with 5 bases of the junction left unmatched. CDR3 sequence: CASSQEPGQGTYEQYF. DNA for the CDR3: TGCGCCAGCAGCCAAGAGCCGGGACAGGGCACCTACGAGCAGTACTTC.